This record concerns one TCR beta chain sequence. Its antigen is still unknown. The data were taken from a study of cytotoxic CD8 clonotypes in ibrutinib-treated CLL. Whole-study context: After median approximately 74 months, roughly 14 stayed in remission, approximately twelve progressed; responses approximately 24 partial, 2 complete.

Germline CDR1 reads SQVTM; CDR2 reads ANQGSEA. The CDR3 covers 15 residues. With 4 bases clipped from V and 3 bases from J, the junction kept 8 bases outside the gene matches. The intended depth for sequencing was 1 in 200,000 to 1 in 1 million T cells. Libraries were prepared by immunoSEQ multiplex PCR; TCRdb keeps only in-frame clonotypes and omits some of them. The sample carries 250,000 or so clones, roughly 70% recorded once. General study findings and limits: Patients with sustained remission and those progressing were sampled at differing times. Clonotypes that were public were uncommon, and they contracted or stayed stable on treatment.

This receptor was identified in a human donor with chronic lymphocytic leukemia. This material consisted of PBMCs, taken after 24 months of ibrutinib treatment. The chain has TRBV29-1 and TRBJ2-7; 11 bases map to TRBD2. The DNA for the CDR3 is TGCAGCGTTGCGCGACTAGCGGGACCTTTCTACGAGCAGTACTTC. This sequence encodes CSVARLAGPFYEQYF.